The subject of this entry is one TCR beta chain. In the original workflow: Nucleated cell counts were estimated from reference gene primer amplification. Measured with immunoSEQ multiplex PCR; TCRdb has only the in-frame clones, and not every one. Clonal size and the V and J genes are those of that table, whereas D and trimming came from the DNA. The sample has 250,000 to 350,000 clones; more than 80% are singletons. This sample was taken from a study of blood T cell repertoires in COVID-19. Study-wide background: T cells, B-cell-depleted T cells, or PBMCs supplied cDNA or gDNA.

V gave up 0 bases and J gave up 5 bases, with 11 bases separating them. Germline-derived CDR1 and CDR2 are LNHDA and SQIVND (reference sequence). The CDR3 has 15 residues. The rearrangement joins TRBV19 to TRBJ1-5; no definite D call. The receptor was derived from a woman aged 25-40 years with active or convalescent COVID-19. Sequenced input: peripheral blood. DNA for the CDR3: TGTGCCAGTAGTATAGATCGCACCGAGTATCAGCCCCAGCATTTT. It yields the protein CASSIDRTEYQPQHF.